This T cell receptor (beta chain) appears in the sequencing data of a study of blood T cells in healthy people across ages. Of note for this clonotype: Its target is unknown.

Next came a second PCR, run for about 6 to 11 cycles, which used a sample-barcoded 5' primer along with a J-beta primer mix. Each CDR3 protein gets one entry after TCRdb re-called the 5' RACE reads with MiXCR. Of hundreds of thousands of distinct CDR3 sequences detected, about three fifths appear once; the ten largest clones hold about 20%. Researchers report isolating at least 7 million PBMCs per sample. Total RNA, at least 6 micrograms per sample, was extracted from PBMCs. The study, taken as a whole, reports: It was held that the diversity estimates obtained from one million T cells were underestimates.

Sequenced material: blood. The receptor's source is a man aged 30 to 45 in good health.

DNA for the CDR3: TGTGCCAACTGGGTACAGGAAAATCAGCCCCAGCATTTT. As protein: CANWVQENQPQHF. This chain joins TRBV13 and TRBJ1-5, with D maybe TRBD1 (5 bases). The V end lost 10 bases, the J end lost 4 bases, and 14 bases lay between the germline ends. Germline V gene sequence: CDR1 PRHDT, CDR2 FYEKMQ (reference sequence). This CDR3 has 13 amino acids.